Shown below are 6 T cell receptor beta chains from a single sample sequenced in a study of blood T cell repertoires in COVID-19. Clones were sequenced by immunoSEQ multiplex PCR, and TCRdb holds only the in-frame ones, with some missing. The sample includes 150,000 or so clones, over 60% of them seen just once. Sample: peripheral blood. Receptor source: a man of 80 years or more with acute or convalescent COVID-19.

The rearrangement joins TRBV11-3 to TRBJ2-2, with TRBD1 as a possible D gene (6 bases). This CDR3 region has 16 residues. The germline gives CDR1 SGHNT, CDR2 YENEEA. With 8 bases removed from V and 2 bases from J, the gap between germline ends came to 18 bases. The CDR3 region is CASFGSGTPNTGELFF. CDR3 DNA sequence: TGTGCCAGCTTTGGGTCGGGGACACCCAACACCGGGGAGCTGTTTTTT.

This clone was detected once. This sequence joins TRBV9 and TRBJ2-3; D is unresolved. Germline CDR1 reads SGDLS; CDR2 reads YYNGEE. The CDR3 length is 12 residues. The ends were cut back, 4 bases at V and 11 bases at J, with 14 bases in the middle. The CDR3 DNA sequence: TGTGCCAGCAGCCCGGCTGTCGGGTGGCAGTATTTT. This encodes CASSPAVGWQYF.

This clone was found a few times. The chain employs TRBV9 and TRBJ1-2; 7 bases align to TRBD1. Per the germline V gene, CDR1 is SGDLS and CDR2 is YYNGEE. Trimming cost V 4 bases and J 3 bases; bases outside gene matches: 6. The CDR3 spans 14 residues. CDR3 in DNA: TGTGCCAGCAGCCCGGGAGGGGGCTACTATGGCTACACCTTC. Translated, it gives CASSPGGGYYGYTF.

This chain links TRBV2 with TRBJ2-7; D gene uncertain. With 7 bases removed from V and 7 bases from J, the gap between germline ends came to 23 bases. CDR3 length: 15 residues. Looked up from germline, CDR1 is SNHLY and CDR2 is FYNNEI. This chain's CDR3 is CASKTESHSVGEQYF. The DNA for the CDR3 is TGTGCCAGCAAGACGGAGTCCCATTCGGTCGGTGAGCAGTACTTC.

The CDR3, as DNA: TGTGCCAGCACCCCGGGGGGGCCTACCGGGGAGCTGTTTTTT. This codes for CASTPGGPTGELFF. The chain employs TRBV2 and TRBJ2-2, with 8 bases matching TRBD2. V gave up 7 bases and J gave up 5 bases; unmatched junction bases: 6. The germline V gene encodes CDR1 SNHLY and CDR2 FYNNEI. The CDR3 has 14 amino acids. Complete variable domain (other parts from reference TRBV2 and TRBJ2-2): EPEVTQTPSHQVTQMGQEVILRCVPISNHLYFYWYRQILGQKVEFLVSFYNNEISEKSEIFDDQFSVERPDGSNFTLKIRSTKLEDSAMYFCASTPGGPTGELFFGEGSRLTVL.

The V call is TRBV11-3, the J call TRBJ2-1; 8 nucleotides align to TRBD2. There are 15 residues in the CDR3. CDR1 is SGHNT, CDR2 YENEEA, per germline. Germline trimming cut 0 bases from V and 9 bases from J; bases unmatched to any gene: 7. CDR3 sequence reads: CASSLEAGARGEQFF. CDR3 bases: TGTGCCAGCAGCTTAGAAGCGGGGGCCAGGGGTGAGCAGTTCTTC.